This T cell receptor (beta chain) comes out of a study of T cells in Graves' hyperthyroidism and ophthalmopathy. Only a few counts were recorded for this clonotype. This CDR3 is 17 amino acids long. Germline CDR1 MNHEY, CDR2 SVGAGI. V was trimmed by 0 bases and J by 1 base, leaving 12 bases between them. Amplification targeted TCR beta CDR3 regions from RNA transcripts. TCR CDR3 underwent first-round RT-PCR with the HTBI primer set. MiXCR was run by TCRdb on the multiplex PCR reads, yielding one entry per CDR3 protein. The sample consists of around 270,000 distinct CDR3 sequences, roughly 19% of them appearing once.

The chain combines TRBV6-5 with TRBJ2-2, with a tentative D call TRBD2 (5 bases). The sequencing input was blood. The origin of this receptor is a man in his fifties with Graves' ophthalmopathy. The CDR3 DNA follows: TGTGCCAGCAGTTACTCGGGCGGGCCTATGAACACCGGGGAGCTGTTTTTT. As protein: CASSYSGGPMNTGELFF.